One sample yielded the 30 T cell receptor beta chains listed below, sequenced in a study of CD8 T cells in ankylosing spondylitis. General study points: A TCR beta motif made of 7 to 9 highly homologous variants seemed typical of ankylosing spondylitis blood.

TCRdb reprocessed the 5' RACE reads via MiXCR and lists one record per CDR3 protein. The sample carries over 600,000 distinct CDR3 sequences, roughly 20% recorded once. Their antigens remain unidentified. Sequenced input: blood, either unsorted or a sorted T cell fraction (not recorded which). All receptors derive from a male donor with ankylosing spondylitis.

This chain uses TRBV3-1 with TRBJ1-5; D unclear. The CDR3 has 15 amino acids. Trimming left V 0 bases short and J 4 bases short, with 10 bases between. Germline-derived CDR1 and CDR2 are LGHDT and YNNKEL (reference sequence). CDR3 loop: CASSQDGQPNQPQHF. The CDR3 DNA follows: TGTGCCAGCAGCCAAGATGGGCAGCCTAATCAGCCCCAGCATTTT.

The V gene is TRBV9, the J gene TRBJ2-5; 9 nucleotides agree with TRBD2. Germline V CDR1 and CDR2: SGDLS, YYNGEE. This CDR3 is 16 amino acids long. The ends lost 3 bases at V and 4 bases at J; junction bases unmatched: 10. This chain's CDR3 is CASSDPAGGRRETQYF. The DNA for the CDR3 is TGTGCCAGCAGCGACCCAGCGGGAGGAAGGAGAGAGACCCAGTACTTC.

This sequence joins TRBV29-1 and TRBJ2-3; 12 bases are a match to TRBD2. The CDR3 totals 17 residues. Germline V lookup: CDR1 SQVTM, CDR2 ANQGSEA. With V trimmed by 7 bases and J by 1 base, 12 bases remained unmatched. In DNA form, the CDR3 reads TGCAGCGCGAACGGGCTAGCGGGGGGGCTCGGCACAGATACGCAGTATTTT. Translated: CSANGLAGGLGTDTQYF.

The CDR3 sequence: CASSIDATDRNYGYTF. CDR3 coding DNA: TGCGCCAGCAGCATCGACGCCACGGACAGAAACTATGGCTACACCTTC. This chain connects TRBV5-1 to TRBJ1-2, with D perhaps TRBD1 (6 bases). Per the germline V gene, CDR1 is SGHRS and CDR2 is YFSETQ. The CDR3 is 16 amino acids. V lost 4 bases and J lost 2, with 18 bases in between.

This clonotype came up many times. The CDR3 sequence: CASRLVGTPYEQYF. CDR3 DNA sequence: TGTGCCAGCAGACTCGTCGGGACTCCCTACGAGCAGTACTTC. The chain links TRBV6-2 or TRBV6-3 to TRBJ2-7; tentative D call: TRBD2 (6 bases). Trimming removed 6 bases from V and 2 bases from J, with 14 bases in between. Germline lookup yields CDR1 MNHEY and CDR2 SVGEGT. The CDR3 is made up of 14 amino acids.

This clonotype was seen a few times. The chain carries TRBV5-1 and TRBJ1-1, with D tentatively TRBD1 (6 bases). Trimming took off 3 bases at V and 1 base at J, with 16 bases between the two ends. Germline CDR1 SGHRS, CDR2 YFSETQ. The CDR3 spans 16 residues. The CDR3 nucleotides read TGCGCCAGCAGCTACGGACAGACTTTAAGGAACACTGAAGCTTTCTTT. Residues: CASSYGQTLRNTEAFF.

The chain uses TRBV20-1 and TRBJ2-7, with 8 bases matching TRBD2. The CDR3 consists of 16 residues. Trimming at V came to 1 base and at J to 0 bases, leaving 8 bases not matched to a gene. CDR1 is DFQATT and CDR2 is SNEGSKA in the germline V gene (reference sequence). In nucleotides, the CDR3 is TGCAGTGCTAGAGTGGGGCGGGGGGCAGGCTCCTACGAGCAGTACTTC. Its translation: CSARVGRGAGSYEQYF.

This clonotype was detected a few times. The J gene is TRBJ1-6, the V gene TRBV6-5; no definite D call. The CDR3 totals 15 residues. V was pared by 0 bases and J by 7 bases, with 10 bases between. CDR1 MNHEY and CDR2 SVGAGI come from the germline V gene. CDR3 amino acids: CASSYSRGLNSPLHF. DNA of the CDR3: TGTGCCAGCAGTTACTCTAGAGGACTAAATTCACCCCTCCACTTT.

This clonotype was seen at least ten times. The CDR3 bases are TGTGCCAGCAGTTTGCGACACTACGAGCAGTACTTC. Its protein product is CASSLRHYEQYF. This rearrangement joins TRBV12-3 or TRBV12-4 to TRBJ2-7; D uncertain. The length of the CDR3 is 12 residues. V lost 3 bases and J 3 bases, leaving 6 bases between the germline ends.

The gene calls are TRBV28 and TRBJ2-1; possible D gene TRBD2, 6 bases. V dropped 4 bases and J dropped 4 bases, with 17 bases sitting between them. The CDR3 has 16 residues. Germline V lookup: CDR1 MDHEN, CDR2 SYDVKM. The CDR3 here is CASSSPQGGVYNEQFF. CDR3 in DNA: TGTGCCAGCAGTTCCCCCCAGGGCGGGGTTTACAATGAGCAGTTCTTC.

The chain combines TRBV5-1 with TRBJ1-1; 7 bases align to TRBD1. V dropped 1 base and J dropped 1; count of bases not matched to a gene: 4. The germline gives CDR1 SGHRS, CDR2 YFSETQ. The CDR3 runs to 15 residues. Written as DNA, the CDR3 is TGCGCCAGCAGCTTGACAGGGGCCACGAACACTGAAGCTTTCTTT. This gives the protein CASSLTGATNTEAFF.

The J gene is TRBJ2-3, the V gene TRBV20-1; D gene ambiguous. V dropped 1 base and J dropped 3 bases, with 11 bases sitting between them. CDR3 length equals 14 residues. Germline lookup yields CDR1 DFQATT and CDR2 SNEGSKA (reference sequence). The CDR3 sequence is CSARGLGLTDTQYF. CDR3 sequence (DNA): TGCAGTGCTAGAGGGTTGGGTCTGACAGATACGCAGTATTTT.

This clonotype was picked up a small number of times. The gene calls are TRBV15 and TRBJ1-3; possibly TRBD1 for D (5 bases). Germline-derived CDR1 and CDR2 are LNHNV and YYDKDF (reference sequence). The CDR3 length is 16 residues. The V end lost 0 bases, the J end lost 4 bases, and 13 bases lay between the germline ends. CDR3 bases: TGTGCCACCAGCAGAGATGGTAGGGGATCCGGAAACACCATATATTTT. Protein product: CATSRDGRGSGNTIYF. Full variable domain (rest looked up from reference TRBV15 and TRBJ1-3): DAMVIQNPRYQVTQFGKPVTLSCSQTLNHNVMYWYQQKSSQAPKLLFHYYDKDFNNEADTPDNFQSRRPNTSFCFLDIRSPGLGDTAMYLCATSRDGRGSGNTIYFGEGSWLTVV.

This clonotype has a handful of counts. J is TRBJ2-5 and V is TRBV12-3 or TRBV12-4, with a weak D call TRBD2 (6 bases). Between the trimmed V and J ends, which lost 4 bases and 5 bases, there was a span of 14 bases. The CDR3 covers 14 residues. The CDR3 here is CASSSYGLTETQYF. DNA of the CDR3: TGTGCCAGCAGTTCCTACGGACTAACGGAGACCCAGTACTTC.

The chain is built from TRBV6-2 or TRBV6-3 and TRBJ2-5, with TRBD2 as a possible D gene (6 bases). The CDR3 is 14 residues long. Per the germline V gene, CDR1 is MNHEY and CDR2 is SVGEGT. Trimming took off 4 bases at V and 7 bases at J, with 16 bases between the two ends. Here the CDR3 reads CASSSLASRWTQYF. The CDR3 bases are TGTGCCAGCAGTTCACTAGCCAGCAGGTGGACCCAGTACTTC.

There are many counts of this clonotype. V is TRBV29-1 and J is TRBJ1-1; 9 bases match TRBD1. Germline CDR1 reads SQVTM; CDR2 reads ANQGSEA. The CDR3 runs 13 residues. V gave up 6 bases and J gave up 5 bases; unmatched junction bases: 7. CDR3 protein: CSVETGGSTEAFF. The CDR3 DNA follows: TGCAGCGTAGAGACAGGGGGGTCTACTGAAGCTTTCTTT.

This clonotype was seen only a few times. This chain links TRBV4-2 with TRBJ2-1; D gene unclear. Trimming shortened V by 2 bases and J by 8 bases, and 7 bases separated the two germline ends. This CDR3 has 12 amino acids. Germline values: CDR1 LGHNA, CDR2 YNFKEQ. CDR3 in DNA: TGTGCCAGCAGCCAAATAGAGGATGAGCAGTTCTTC. As protein: CASSQIEDEQFF.

This clonotype occurred many times. The CDR3 spells CASSTGQRETQYF. The CDR3 nucleotides read TGCGCCAGCAGTACCGGACAGAGGGAGACCCAGTACTTC. This sequence joins TRBV10-2 and TRBJ2-5; TRBD1 is a possible D gene (6 bases). The CDR3 is 13 residues long. With 5 bases removed from V and 5 bases from J, the gap between germline ends came to 12 bases. Looked up from germline, CDR1 is WSHSY and CDR2 is SAAADI.

This clonotype showed up just a few times. V usage is TRBV7-9 and J usage is TRBJ2-5; TRBD1 or TRBD2 may be the D gene (6 bases each). Per the germline V gene, CDR1 is SEHNR and CDR2 is FQNEAQ (reference sequence). This CDR3 comprises 14 residues. V was trimmed by 0 bases and J by 4 bases, leaving 9 bases between them. The chain's CDR3 is CASSLASGAETQYF. CDR3 DNA: TGTGCCAGCAGCTTAGCGTCGGGGGCAGAGACCCAGTACTTC.

This chain joins TRBV29-1 and TRBJ1-2; the D is unclear. V was shortened by 4 bases and J by 4 bases, with 7 bases between the two germline ends. Germline CDR1 SQVTM, CDR2 ANQGSEA. The CDR3 has 11 residues. The chain's CDR3 is CSVVGFYGYTF. The CDR3, as DNA: TGCAGCGTTGTGGGGTTCTATGGCTACACCTTC.

The sample holds many counts of this clonotype. The V gene is TRBV5-1, the J gene TRBJ2-5, with 9 bases lining up with TRBD2. J was trimmed by 5 bases and V by 2 bases; bases with no gene match: 1. Germline V lookup: CDR1 SGHRS, CDR2 YFSETQ. The CDR3 has 13 amino acids. In nucleotides, the CDR3 is TGCGCCAGCAGCTTTAGCGGGAGTGAGACCCAGTACTTC. Residues: CASSFSGSETQYF. Filled out from reference TRBV5-1 and TRBJ2-5, the complete variable domain reads KAGVTQTPRYLIKTRGQQVTLSCSPISGHRSVSWYQQTPGQGLQFLFEYFSETQRNKGNFPGRFSGRQFSNSRSEMNVSTLELGDSALYLCASSFSGSETQYFGPGTRLLVL.

This chain links TRBV4-1 with TRBJ2-1; D ambiguous. CDR3 size: 16 residues. Trimming shortened V by 0 bases and J by 0 bases, and 9 bases separated the two germline ends. Germline V gene lookup returns CDR1 MGHRA and CDR2 YSYEKL. Here the CDR3 reads CASSQDSLSSYNEQFF. CDR3 DNA: TGCGCCAGCAGCCAAGACTCGCTAAGCTCCTACAATGAGCAGTTCTTC.

The genes are TRBV28 and TRBJ2-7, with D possibly matching TRBD1 (5 bases). Germline-derived CDR1 and CDR2 are MDHEN and SYDVKM. There are 15 residues in the CDR3. V gave up 3 bases and J gave up 5 bases, with 17 bases separating them. DNA for the CDR3: TGTGCCAGCAGTTTGCCAAGGGGTAGGGGCAACGAGCAGTACTTC. Translating it yields CASSLPRGRGNEQYF. Filled out from reference TRBV28 and TRBJ2-7, the complete variable domain reads DVKVTQSSRYLVKRTGEKVFLECVQDMDHENMFWYRQDPGLGLRLIYFSYDVKMKEKGDIPEGYSVSREKKERFSLILESASTNQTSMYLCASSLPRGRGNEQYFGPGTRLTVT.

The chain carries TRBV20-1 and TRBJ2-5, with 15 bases that match TRBD2. This CDR3 region has 17 residues. Germline CDR1 DFQATT, CDR2 SNEGSKA (reference sequence). The CDR3 here is CRKGLAGGNTIQETQYF. In DNA, the CDR3 is TGCAGGAAGGGACTAGCGGGAGGAAATACCATCCAAGAGACCCAGTACTTC.

The chain carries TRBV6-1 and TRBJ1-4; weak D call: TRBD1 (6 bases). Trimming cost V 5 bases and J 4 bases, with 17 bases left between them. The CDR3 loop spans 16 amino acids. CDR1 and CDR2 (germline): MNHNS, SASEGT. As DNA, the CDR3 is TGTGCCAGCAGTCTATTGAGGACAGTTGATAATGAAAAACTGTTTTTT. It codes for CASSLLRTVDNEKLFF.

The rearrangement uses TRBV12-3 or TRBV12-4 and TRBJ2-3; D is possibly TRBD2 (6 bases). This CDR3 region has 13 residues. The V and J ends lost 7 bases and 6 bases respectively, with 14 bases between them. The CDR3 sequence is CASKNGRGDTQYF. CDR3 sequence (DNA): TGTGCCAGCAAAAACGGGCGGGGCGATACGCAGTATTTT.

This clonotype showed up just a few times. This chain links TRBV4-1 with TRBJ2-5; either TRBD1 or TRBD2 may fit D (6 bases each). In germline, CDR1 is MGHRA, CDR2 YSYEKL. The CDR3 runs 15 residues. V was pared by 4 bases and J by 5 bases, with 17 bases between. The CDR3 loop reads CASSPGRQGRETQYF. The DNA of the CDR3 is TGCGCCAGCAGCCCCGGGCGGCAGGGGAGGGAGACCCAGTACTTC.

V and J are TRBV5-1 and TRBJ2-7; 8 nucleotides match TRBD1. The CDR3 has 14 residues. The V and J ends lost 4 bases and 5 bases, in that order; junction bases with no gene match: 8. Looked up from germline, CDR1 is SGHRS and CDR2 is YFSETQ. CDR3 nucleotides: TGCGCCAGCAGCATAGGACAGGGATTACACGAGCAGTACTTC. This encodes CASSIGQGLHEQYF.

The CDR3 spells CASSLGAGRSSYEQYF. CDR3 sequence (DNA): TGCGCCAGCAGCTTGGGCGCGGGTAGAAGCTCCTACGAGCAGTACTTC. The chain links TRBV5-1 to TRBJ2-7; D possibly corresponds to TRBD2 (5 bases). Germline CDR1 reads SGHRS; CDR2 reads YFSETQ. Trimming shortened V by 0 bases and J by 0 bases, and 13 bases separated the two germline ends. There are 16 residues in the CDR3. Based on the CDR3 plus reference TRBV5-1 and TRBJ2-7, the full variable domain is KAGVTQTPRYLIKTRGQQVTLSCSPISGHRSVSWYQQTPGQGLQFLFEYFSETQRNKGNFPGRFSGRQFSNSRSEMNVSTLELGDSALYLCASSLGAGRSSYEQYFGPGTRLTVT.

V gene TRBV28 combines with J gene TRBJ2-7; no definite D call. This CDR3 region has 14 residues. V lost 9 bases and J 2 bases, leaving 17 bases between the germline ends. CDR1 is MDHEN, CDR2 SYDVKM, per germline. For the CDR3, the DNA is TGTGCCAGTTCCGGACGGTCGCCTCCCTACGAGCAGTACTTC. Its translation is CASSGRSPPYEQYF.